This T cell receptor beta chain was sequenced during a study of blood T cells in healthy people across ages. V was shortened by 7 bases and J by 7 bases, with 16 bases between the two germline ends. CDR3 length equals 13 residues. With regard to this clonotype: Its target is unknown.

A second PCR of roughly 7 to 11 cycles used a sample-barcoded 5' primer and a J-beta primer mix. MiXCR was run by TCRdb on the 5' RACE reads, yielding one entry per CDR3 protein. Of roughly 1.5 million distinct CDR3 sequences listed, roughly 43% are singletons. Broader study findings: Naive T cell percentage and TCR beta diversity correlated strongly. A roughly linear age-dependent decrease characterized TCR beta diversity per million T cells. Naive and antigen-experienced cells were not separated, limiting conclusive comparison.

Sequencing was done on a sample of blood. This TCR was recovered from a woman aged 18 to 35 in good health. This sequence joins TRBV12-3 or TRBV12-4 and TRBJ1-2, with D maybe TRBD1 (5 bases). CDR3 region: CASTVRVPSGYTF. CDR3 DNA: TGTGCCAGCACCGTCAGGGTGCCATCTGGCTACACCTTC.